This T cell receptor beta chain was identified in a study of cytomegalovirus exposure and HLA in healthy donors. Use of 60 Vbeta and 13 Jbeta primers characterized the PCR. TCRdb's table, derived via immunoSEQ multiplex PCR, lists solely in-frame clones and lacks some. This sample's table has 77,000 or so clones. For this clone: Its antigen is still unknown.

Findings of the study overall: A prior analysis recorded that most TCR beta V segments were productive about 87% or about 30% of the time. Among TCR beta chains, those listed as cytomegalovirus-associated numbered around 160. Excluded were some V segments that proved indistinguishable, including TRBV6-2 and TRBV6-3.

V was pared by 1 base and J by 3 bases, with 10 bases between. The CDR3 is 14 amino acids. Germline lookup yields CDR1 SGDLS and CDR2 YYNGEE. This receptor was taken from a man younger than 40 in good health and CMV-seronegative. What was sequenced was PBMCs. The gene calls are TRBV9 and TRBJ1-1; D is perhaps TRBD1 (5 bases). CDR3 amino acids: CASSVRGRDTEAFF. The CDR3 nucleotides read TGTGCCAGCAGCGTACGGGGGAGAGACACTGAAGCTTTCTTT. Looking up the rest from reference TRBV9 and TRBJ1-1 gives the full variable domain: DSGVTQTPKHLITATGQRVTLRCSPRSGDLSVYWYQQSLDQGLQFLIQYYNGEERAKGNILERFSAQQFPDLHSELNLSSLELGDSALYFCASSVRGRDTEAFFGQGTRLTVV.